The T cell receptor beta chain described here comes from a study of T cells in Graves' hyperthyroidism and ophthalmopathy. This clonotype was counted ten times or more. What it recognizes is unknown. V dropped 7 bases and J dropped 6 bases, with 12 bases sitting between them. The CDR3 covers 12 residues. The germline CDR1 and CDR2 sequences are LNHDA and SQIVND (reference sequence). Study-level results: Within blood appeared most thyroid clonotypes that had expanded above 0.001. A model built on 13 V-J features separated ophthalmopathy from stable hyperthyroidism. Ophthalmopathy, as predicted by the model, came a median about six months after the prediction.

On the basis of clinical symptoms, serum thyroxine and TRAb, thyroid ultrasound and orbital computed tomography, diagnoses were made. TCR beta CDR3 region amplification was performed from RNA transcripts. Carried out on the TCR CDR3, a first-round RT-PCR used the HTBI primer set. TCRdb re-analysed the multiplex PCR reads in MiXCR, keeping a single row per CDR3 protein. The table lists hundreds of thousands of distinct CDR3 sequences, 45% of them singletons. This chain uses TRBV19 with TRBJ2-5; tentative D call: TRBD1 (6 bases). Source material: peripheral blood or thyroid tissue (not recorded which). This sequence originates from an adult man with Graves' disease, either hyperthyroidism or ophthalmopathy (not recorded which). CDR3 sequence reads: CASTNRAKTQYF. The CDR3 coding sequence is TGTGCCAGTACCAACAGGGCGAAGACCCAGTACTTC.